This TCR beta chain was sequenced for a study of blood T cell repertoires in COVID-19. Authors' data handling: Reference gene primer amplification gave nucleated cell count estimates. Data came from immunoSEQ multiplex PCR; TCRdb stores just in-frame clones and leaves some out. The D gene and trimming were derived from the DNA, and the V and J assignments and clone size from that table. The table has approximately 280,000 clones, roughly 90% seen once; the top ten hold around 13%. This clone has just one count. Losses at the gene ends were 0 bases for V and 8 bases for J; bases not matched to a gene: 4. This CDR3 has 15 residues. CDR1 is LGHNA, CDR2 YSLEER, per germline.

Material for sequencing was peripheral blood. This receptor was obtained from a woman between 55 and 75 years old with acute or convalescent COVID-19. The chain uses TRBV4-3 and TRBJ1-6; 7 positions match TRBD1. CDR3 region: CASSQDRQGDSPLHF. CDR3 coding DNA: TGCGCCAGCAGCCAAGACCGGCAGGGGGATTCACCCCTCCACTTT.